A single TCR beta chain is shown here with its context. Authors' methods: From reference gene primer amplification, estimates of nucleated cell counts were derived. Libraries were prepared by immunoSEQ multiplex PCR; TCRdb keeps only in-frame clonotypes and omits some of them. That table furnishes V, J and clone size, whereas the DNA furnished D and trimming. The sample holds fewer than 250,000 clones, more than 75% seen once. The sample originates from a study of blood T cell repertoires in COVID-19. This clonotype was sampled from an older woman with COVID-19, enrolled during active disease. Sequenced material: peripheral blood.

The CDR3 sequence: CASSLQGPARPQHF. CDR3 DNA sequence: TGTGCCAGCAGTTTGCAGGGGCCCGCGCGGCCCCAGCATTTT. The chain employs TRBV28 and TRBJ1-5; tentative D call: TRBD1 (6 bases). The CDR3 has 14 amino acids. Germline V CDR1 and CDR2: MDHEN, SYDVKM. V lost 3 bases to trimming and J lost 9 bases, with 15 bases between them. Full variable domain (outside the CDR3, taken from reference TRBV28 and TRBJ1-5): DVKVTQSSRYLVKRTGEKVFLECVQDMDHENMFWYRQDPGLGLRLIYFSYDVKMKEKGDIPEGYSVSREKKERFSLILESASTNQTSMYLCASSLQGPARPQHFGDGTRLSIL.